The T cell receptor (beta chain) under discussion was sequenced for a study of Graves' ophthalmopathy and Graves' hyperthyroidism. On the study more broadly: Cases classed as stable hyperthyroidism had no ophthalmopathy within 18 months of follow-up.

The sequenced template was RNA, covering the TCR beta CDR3 region. Second-round multiplex PCR followed a first-round RT-PCR using HTBI primers. TCRdb called the multiplex PCR reads again in MiXCR, with one record for every CDR3 protein. Here the sample spans around 1.1 million distinct CDR3 sequences, around a third being singletons. Study results and caveats: Most expanded clonotypes in thyroid above 0.001 frequency also showed up in blood. The model predicted ophthalmopathy progression with 70.59% sensitivity and approximately 72% specificity.

V was clipped by 9 bases and J by 1 base, with 9 bases between them. This CDR3 spans 12 amino acids. Per germline, CDR1 SEHNR and CDR2 FQNEAQ (reference sequence). This clonotype was counted many times. Its antigen is currently unknown. The rearrangement uses TRBV7-9 and TRBJ1-1; tentatively, D is TRBD1 (6 bases). This clonotype was sampled from an adult man with Graves' hyperthyroidism. The sequenced sample consisted of peripheral blood or thyroid tissue (not recorded which). CDR3 region: CASTGKNTEAFF. The DNA of the CDR3 is TGTGCCAGTACAGGGAAGAACACTGAAGCTTTCTTT.